This entry lists 8 T cell receptor beta chains sequenced from one sample in a study of CD8+ T cells in alopecia areata. Extracted RNA was reverse transcribed into cDNA, the sequencing template. The protocol was immunoSEQ multiplex PCR, while the TCRdb copy is restricted to in-frame clones and leaves out a portion. The sample has 93,000 or so clones; 55% are singletons. The sequencing input was CD4+ T cells sorted from blood. These receptors all come from a human donor in good health.

This clone was counted only a few times. The chain is built from TRBV6-5 and TRBJ1-2; 7 bases are a match to TRBD1. The CDR3 totals 16 residues. V lost 4 bases, J lost 4 bases, and 12 bases stayed unmatched. The germline V gene has CDR1 MNHEY and CDR2 SVGAGI. CDR3: CASSSKHGGGGYGYTF. CDR3 nucleotide sequence: TGTGCCAGCAGTTCTAAACATGGAGGGGGCGGCTATGGCTACACCTTC.

This clone was seen only a few times. The chain has TRBV4-2 and TRBJ1-2; 7 nucleotides line up with TRBD1. The CDR3 covers 14 residues. Trimming at V came to 0 bases and at J to 4 bases, leaving 2 bases not matched to a gene. Looked up from germline, CDR1 is LGHNA and CDR2 is YNFKEQ. Here the CDR3 reads CASSQERDSYGYTF. In nucleotides, the CDR3 is TGTGCCAGCAGCCAAGAGAGGGACAGCTATGGCTACACCTTC.

The V and J genes are TRBV29-1 and TRBJ1-6; 7 bases are shared with TRBD1. Trimming removed 5 bases from V and 9 bases from J; junction bases left unmatched: 10. This CDR3 is 14 amino acids long. Germline values: CDR1 SQVTM, CDR2 ANQGSEA. This chain's CDR3 is CSVRDRAIGSPLHF. CDR3 in DNA: TGCAGCGTTCGGGACAGAGCCATAGGTTCACCCCTCCACTTT.

The chain has TRBV6-5 and TRBJ2-7; D may be TRBD1 (6 bases). V lost 6 bases and J lost 1, with 10 bases in between. There are 13 residues in the CDR3. Germline lookup yields CDR1 MNHEY and CDR2 SVGAGI. The CDR3 sequence: CASRITGSYEQYF. CDR3 in DNA: TGTGCCAGCAGAATAACAGGGTCCTACGAGCAGTACTTC.

The gene calls are TRBV19 and TRBJ1-2; TRBD1 matches at 9 bases. Germline V CDR1 and CDR2: LNHDA, SQIVND (reference sequence). The V segment lost 7 bases and the J segment 6 bases; nucleotides outside the gene matches: 12. The CDR3 is 15 residues long. This chain's CDR3 is CASKDVQGATDGYTF. Written as DNA, the CDR3 is TGTGCCAGTAAGGATGTACAGGGGGCAACAGATGGCTACACCTTC.

The gene calls are TRBV6-6 and TRBJ2-5, with D perhaps matching TRBD2 (6 bases). Between the trimmed V and J ends, which lost 6 bases and 5 bases, there was a span of 19 bases. This CDR3 is built from 15 residues. The V gene's germline CDR1 is MNHNY and CDR2 SVGAGI (reference sequence). The CDR3 DNA is TGTGCCAGCAGGGACCCAGCGGGCCGAGGGGAGACCCAGTACTTC. It is translated as CASRDPAGRGETQYF.

The chain has TRBV4-2 and TRBJ1-2; TRBD1 matches at 7 bases. The CDR3 has 15 amino acids. The V and J ends lost 4 bases and 5 bases, in that order; junction bases with no gene match: 10. Germline V CDR1 and CDR2: LGHNA, YNFKEQ. The CDR3 sequence: CASSPQGQSLYGYTF. CDR3 bases: TGTGCCAGCAGCCCCCAGGGACAGTCCCTTTATGGCTACACCTTC.

There are a few counts of this clone. The V gene is TRBV7-9, the J gene TRBJ2-2; TRBD2 aligns across 7 bases. This CDR3 contains 15 residues. The J segment lost 4 bases and the V segment lost 5 bases, leaving 7 bases of the junction unmatched. Per germline, CDR1 SEHNR and CDR2 FQNEAQ (reference sequence). CDR3 sequence reads: CASSRTSLATGELFF. CDR3 DNA: TGTGCCAGCAGCCGGACTAGTTTGGCCACCGGGGAGCTGTTTTTT.